The 14 T cell receptor beta chains in this list originate from one sample, sequenced in a study of shared clonotypes between healthy human individuals. Assay: immunoSEQ multiplex PCR; the TCRdb copy retains only in-frame clones and omits some. The sample lists 2 million to 2.5 million clones, approximately 96% seen once, with roughly 0.13% in the top ten. The sample taken for sequencing was naive CD4+ T cells sorted from blood. As for subset: CD45RA+ positively selected. These receptors all come from a man between 18 and 29 years old in good health.

As for this clone: Within the sample, other DNA sequences also encode this same CDR3. The rearrangement links TRBV18 to TRBJ1-1, with D uncertain. V dropped 3 bases and J dropped 3 bases, with 11 bases sitting between them. Looked up from germline, CDR1 is KGHSH and CDR2 is LQKENI. The CDR3 runs to 14 residues. The CDR3 sequence: CASSPLGMDTEAFF. The DNA for the CDR3 is TGTGCCAGCTCACCCCTAGGTATGGACACTGAAGCTTTCTTT. The full variable domain, completed using reference TRBV18 and TRBJ1-1, is NAGVMQNPRHLVRRRGQEARLRCSPMKGHSHVYWYRQLPEEGLKFMVYLQKENIIDESGMPKERFSAEFPKEGPSILRIQQVVRGDSAAYFCASSPLGMDTEAFFGQGTRLTVV.

The chain links TRBV2 to TRBJ2-5; 12 positions match TRBD1. From germline, CDR1 is SNHLY and CDR2 FYNNEI. Unmatched junction bases numbered 11, after V lost 10 bases and J lost 5 bases. The CDR3 covers 15 residues. The CDR3 loop reads CATRRGQGAWETQYF. The CDR3 bases are TGTGCCACCAGGAGGGGACAGGGGGCTTGGGAGACCCAGTACTTC.

The J gene is TRBJ2-3, the V gene TRBV5-4, with 8 bases fitting TRBD2. Germline V CDR1 and CDR2: SGHNT, YYREEE (reference sequence). Trimming cost V 2 bases and J 1 base; bases outside gene matches: 6. The CDR3 runs to 16 residues. The CDR3: CASSFALRGGTDTQYF. The CDR3 nucleotides are TGTGCCAGCAGCTTTGCGCTGCGGGGGGGCACAGATACGCAGTATTTT.

The chain combines TRBV5-4 with TRBJ2-7; weak D call: TRBD2 (6 bases). Per germline, CDR1 SGHNT and CDR2 YYREEE (reference sequence). The V end was cut by 3 bases, the J end by 5 bases, with 12 bases between. This CDR3 region has 13 residues. The CDR3: CASSSRDLNEQYF. The CDR3, as DNA: TGTGCCAGCAGCTCCCGGGACTTAAACGAGCAGTACTTC. Looking up the rest from reference TRBV5-4 and TRBJ2-7 gives the full variable domain: ETGVTQSPTHLIKTRGQQVTLRCSSQSGHNTVSWYQQALGQGPQFIFQYYREEENGRGNFPPRFSGLQFPNYSSELNVNALELDDSALYLCASSSRDLNEQYFGPGTRLTVT.

The chain uses TRBV4-1 and TRBJ1-1; D perhaps matches TRBD1 (6 bases). The germline CDR1 and CDR2 sequences are MGHRA and YSYEKL. The CDR3 spans 19 residues. With 0 bases removed from V and 0 bases from J, the gap between germline ends came to 20 bases. The CDR3 sequence is CASSQDEDSRWGMNTEAFF. CDR3 nucleotide sequence: TGCGCCAGCAGCCAAGATGAGGACAGTCGTTGGGGGATGAACACTGAAGCTTTCTTT.

This clone was detected once. The chain employs TRBV15 and TRBJ2-7; the D is unclear. The CDR3 is 14 residues long. Germline values: CDR1 LNHNV, CDR2 YYDKDF (reference sequence). Trimming stripped 0 bases from V and 9 bases from J, with 15 bases between. CDR3 in DNA: TGTGCCACCAGCAGAGATAGGGTCCTACCCGGGCAGTACTTC. This translates into CATSRDRVLPGQYF.

The chain couples TRBV4-1 to TRBJ2-7; TRBD1 is a possible D gene (7 bases). Trimming left V 3 bases short and J 2 bases short, with 20 bases between. Germline lookup yields CDR1 MGHRA and CDR2 YSYEKL. This CDR3 has 17 amino acids. CDR3 region: CASSHGAGGTATYEQYF. CDR3 sequence (DNA): TGCGCCAGCAGCCATGGAGCGGGCGGGACAGCCACCTACGAGCAGTACTTC.

Concerning this clone itself: Different DNA sequences within this sample yield the same CDR3. J is TRBJ1-5 and V is TRBV6-5, with TRBD1 matching over 8 bases. V lost 6 bases, J lost 2 bases, and 6 bases stayed unmatched. Germline V gene lookup returns CDR1 MNHEY and CDR2 SVGAGI. This CDR3 has 15 residues. The CDR3 here is CASRADRGGNQPQHF. The CDR3 bases are TGTGCCAGCAGGGCTGACAGGGGTGGCAATCAGCCCCAGCATTTT.

There are a few counts of this clone. Additional DNA sequences in this sample encode the identical CDR3. The chain uses TRBV10-1 and TRBJ2-5; D is ambiguous. V lost 3 bases to trimming and J lost 5 bases, with 4 bases between them. Germline values: CDR1 WNHNN, CDR2 SYGVQD (reference sequence). This CDR3 comprises 11 residues. DNA for the CDR3: TGCGCCAGCAGTGAAGGGGAGACCCAGTACTTC. This encodes CASSEGETQYF.

V usage is TRBV7-2 and J usage is TRBJ2-1, with D possibly being TRBD2 (5 bases). V gave up 2 bases and J gave up 0 bases, with 14 bases separating them. The CDR3 is made up of 17 amino acids. Germline-derived CDR1 and CDR2 are SGHTA and FQGNSA. CDR3 DNA: TGTGCCAGCAGCTTATGGGAGTACATCCGCTCCTACAATGAGCAGTTCTTC. Protein: CASSLWEYIRSYNEQFF.

This chain links TRBV14 with TRBJ2-7; tentative D call: TRBD1 (5 bases). V gave up 6 bases and J gave up 1 base, with 13 bases separating them. Germline V gene sequence: CDR1 SGHDN, CDR2 FVKESK. The length of the CDR3 is 14 residues. Written as DNA, the CDR3 is TGTGCCAGCAGTCGGTTGGGGCCATCCTACGAGCAGTACTTC. Translated: CASSRLGPSYEQYF.

This clone was detected only a few times. The gene calls are TRBV5-1 and TRBJ1-6, with D possibly matching TRBD1 (5 bases). This CDR3 is 14 amino acids long. Germline V gene lookup returns CDR1 SGHRS and CDR2 YFSETQ. The V end lost 2 bases, the J end lost 10 bases, and 13 bases lay between the germline ends. For the CDR3, the DNA is TGCGCCAGCAGCTTCCACGGGGCTGGCTCACCCCTCCACTTT. Amino acid sequence: CASSFHGAGSPLHF.

This rearrangement joins TRBV5-1 to TRBJ2-6; 7 bases agree with TRBD2. J lost 0 bases, V lost 6 bases, and 6 bases had no gene match. CDR1 is SGHRS, CDR2 YFSETQ, per germline. The CDR3 covers 16 residues. The CDR3 spells CASKTRTSSGANVLTF. CDR3 DNA sequence: TGCGCCAGCAAAACGAGGACTAGCTCTGGGGCCAACGTCCTGACTTTC.

V and J are TRBV7-9 and TRBJ1-6; 9 bases are shared with TRBD1. With 5 bases clipped from V and 8 bases from J, the junction kept 7 bases outside the gene matches. From germline, CDR1 is SEHNR and CDR2 FQNEAQ (reference sequence). The length of the CDR3 is 15 residues. The CDR3 loop reads CASSEPGQGYSPLHF. CDR3 DNA: TGTGCCAGCAGCGAACCGGGACAGGGCTATTCACCCCTCCACTTT.